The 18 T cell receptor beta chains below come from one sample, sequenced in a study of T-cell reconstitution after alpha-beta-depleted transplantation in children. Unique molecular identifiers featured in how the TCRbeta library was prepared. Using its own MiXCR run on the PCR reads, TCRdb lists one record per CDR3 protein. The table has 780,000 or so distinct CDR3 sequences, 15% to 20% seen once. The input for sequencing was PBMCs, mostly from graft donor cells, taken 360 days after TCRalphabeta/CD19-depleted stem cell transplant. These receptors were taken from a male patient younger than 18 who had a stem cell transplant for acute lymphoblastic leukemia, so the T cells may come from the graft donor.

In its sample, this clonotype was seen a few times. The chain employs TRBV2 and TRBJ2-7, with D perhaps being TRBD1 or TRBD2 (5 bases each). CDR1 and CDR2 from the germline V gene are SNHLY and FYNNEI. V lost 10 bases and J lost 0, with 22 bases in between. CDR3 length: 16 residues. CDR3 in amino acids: CAITRSVGTPSYEQYF. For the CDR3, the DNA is TGTGCCATCACCCGATCAGTCGGGACCCCCTCCTACGAGCAGTACTTC. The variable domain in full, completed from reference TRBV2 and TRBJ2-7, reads EPEVTQTPSHQVTQMGQEVILRCVPISNHLYFYWYRQILGQKVEFLVSFYNNEISEKSEIFDDQFSVERPDGSNFTLKIRSTKLEDSAMYFCAITRSVGTPSYEQYFGPGTRLTVT.

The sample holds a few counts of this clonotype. The CDR3 sequence is CASDRDRATTGELFF. The CDR3 DNA is TGTGCCAGCGATCGGGACAGGGCCACCACCGGGGAGCTGTTTTTT. This sequence joins TRBV12-3 or TRBV12-4 and TRBJ2-2; 9 bases agree with TRBD1. The CDR3 sequence is 15 residues long. Trimming at V came to 8 bases and at J to 4 bases, leaving 8 bases not matched to a gene.

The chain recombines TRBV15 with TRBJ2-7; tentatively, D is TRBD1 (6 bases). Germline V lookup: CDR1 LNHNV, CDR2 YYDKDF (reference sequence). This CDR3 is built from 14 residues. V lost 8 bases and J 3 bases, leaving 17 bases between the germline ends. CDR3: CATGPQGKFYEQYF. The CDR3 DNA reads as TGTGCCACCGGACCACAGGGAAAATTCTACGAGCAGTACTTC.

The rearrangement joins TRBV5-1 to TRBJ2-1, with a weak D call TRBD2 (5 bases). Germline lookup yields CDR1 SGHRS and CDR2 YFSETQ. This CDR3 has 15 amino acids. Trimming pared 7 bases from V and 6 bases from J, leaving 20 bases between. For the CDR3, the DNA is TGCGCCAGCTTCATTAACGTCATAGAGGGCAATGAGCAGTTCTTC. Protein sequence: CASFINVIEGNEQFF.

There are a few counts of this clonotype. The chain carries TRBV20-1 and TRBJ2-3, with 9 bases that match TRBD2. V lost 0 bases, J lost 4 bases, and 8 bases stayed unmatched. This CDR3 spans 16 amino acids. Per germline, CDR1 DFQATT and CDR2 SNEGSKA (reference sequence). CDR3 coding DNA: TGCAGTGCTAGAGATGGGTCGGCGGGAGGGCCAGATACGCAGTATTTT. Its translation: CSARDGSAGGPDTQYF.

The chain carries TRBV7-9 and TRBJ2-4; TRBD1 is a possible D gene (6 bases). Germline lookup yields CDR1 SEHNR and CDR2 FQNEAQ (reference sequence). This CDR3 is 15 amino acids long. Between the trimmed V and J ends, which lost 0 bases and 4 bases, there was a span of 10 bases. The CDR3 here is CASSLAQGPKNIQYF. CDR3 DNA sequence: TGTGCCAGCAGCTTAGCGCAGGGGCCGAAAAACATTCAGTACTTC.

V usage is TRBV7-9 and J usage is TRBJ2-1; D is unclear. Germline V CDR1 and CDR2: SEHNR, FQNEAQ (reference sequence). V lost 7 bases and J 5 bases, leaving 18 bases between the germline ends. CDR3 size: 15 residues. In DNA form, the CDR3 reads TGTGCCAGCAACTCTTTTACAATTTTCCACAATGAGCAGTTCTTC. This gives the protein CASNSFTIFHNEQFF.

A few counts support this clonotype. The CDR3 DNA is TGTGCCAGCAGCTTAGAAGGCAGGGTGAGGGGTGAAAAACTGTTTTTT. Protein: CASSLEGRVRGEKLFF. V gene TRBV7-9 combines with J gene TRBJ1-4; TRBD1 is a possible D gene (5 bases). This CDR3 has 16 amino acids. The ends were cut back, 1 base at V and 7 bases at J, with 16 bases in the middle. Germline V gene data show CDR1 as SEHNR and CDR2 as FQNEAQ (reference sequence).

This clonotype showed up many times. In DNA form, the CDR3 reads TGTGCCAGCAGTTTACAGGGAGGCTCGTATGGCTACACCTTC. The encoded protein is CASSLQGGSYGYTF. The chain is built from TRBV27 and TRBJ1-2; the D gene is possibly TRBD1 (5 bases). Germline V lookup: CDR1 MNHEY, CDR2 SMNVEV (reference sequence). V was clipped by 2 bases and J by 5 bases, with 12 bases between them. The CDR3 spans 14 residues.

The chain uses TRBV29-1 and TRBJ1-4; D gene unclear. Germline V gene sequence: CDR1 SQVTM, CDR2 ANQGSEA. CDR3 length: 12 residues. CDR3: CTGIGLGGKLFF. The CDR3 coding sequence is TGCACGGGAATCGGGTTGGGCGGAAAACTGTTTTTT.

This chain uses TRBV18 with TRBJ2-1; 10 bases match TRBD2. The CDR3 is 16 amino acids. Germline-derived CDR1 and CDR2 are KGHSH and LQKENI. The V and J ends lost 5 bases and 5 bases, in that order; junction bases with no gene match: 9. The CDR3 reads CASSWAPGTSDNEQFF. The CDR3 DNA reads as TGTGCCAGCTCATGGGCCCCCGGGACTAGCGACAATGAGCAGTTCTTC.

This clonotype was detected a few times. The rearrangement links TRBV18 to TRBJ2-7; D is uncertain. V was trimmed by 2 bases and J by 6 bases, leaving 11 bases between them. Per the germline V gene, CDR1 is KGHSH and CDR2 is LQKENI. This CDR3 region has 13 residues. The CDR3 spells CASSPGLNSEQYF. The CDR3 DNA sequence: TGTGCCAGCTCACCAGGGTTGAATAGCGAGCAGTACTTC.

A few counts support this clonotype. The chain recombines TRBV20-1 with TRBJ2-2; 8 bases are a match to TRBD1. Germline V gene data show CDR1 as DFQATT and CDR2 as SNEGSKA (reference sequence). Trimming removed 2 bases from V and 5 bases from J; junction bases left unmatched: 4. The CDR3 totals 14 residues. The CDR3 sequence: CSARTRTGTGELFF. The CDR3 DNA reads TGCAGTGCTAGAACCCGGACAGGGACCGGGGAGCTGTTTTTT.

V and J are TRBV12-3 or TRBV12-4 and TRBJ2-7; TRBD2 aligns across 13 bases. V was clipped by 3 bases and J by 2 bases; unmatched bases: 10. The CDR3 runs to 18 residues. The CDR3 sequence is CASSFKARGLAGTYEQYF. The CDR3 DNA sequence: TGTGCCAGCAGTTTTAAAGCCCGGGGACTAGCGGGAACCTACGAGCAGTACTTC.

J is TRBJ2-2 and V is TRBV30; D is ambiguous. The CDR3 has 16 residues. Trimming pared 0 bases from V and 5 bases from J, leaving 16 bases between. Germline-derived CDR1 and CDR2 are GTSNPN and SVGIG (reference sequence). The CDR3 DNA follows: TGTGCCTGGAGTGTTTGGGTGACCTTTGCTACCGGGGAGCTGTTTTTT. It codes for CAWSVWVTFATGELFF.

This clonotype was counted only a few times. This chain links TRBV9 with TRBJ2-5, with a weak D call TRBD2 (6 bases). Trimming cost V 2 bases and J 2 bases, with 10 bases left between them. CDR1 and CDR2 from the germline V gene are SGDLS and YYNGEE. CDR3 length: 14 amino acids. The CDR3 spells CASSVSGSQETQYF. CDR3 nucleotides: TGTGCCAGCAGCGTTAGCGGCTCTCAAGAGACCCAGTACTTC. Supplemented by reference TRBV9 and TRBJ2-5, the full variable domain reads DSGVTQTPKHLITATGQRVTLRCSPRSGDLSVYWYQQSLDQGLQFLIQYYNGEERAKGNILERFSAQQFPDLHSELNLSSLELGDSALYFCASSVSGSQETQYFGPGTRLLVL.

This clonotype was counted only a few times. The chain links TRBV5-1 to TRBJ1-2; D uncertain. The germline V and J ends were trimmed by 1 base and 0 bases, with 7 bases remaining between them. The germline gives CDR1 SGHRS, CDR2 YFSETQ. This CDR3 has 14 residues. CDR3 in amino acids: CASSLKASNYGYTF. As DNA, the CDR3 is TGCGCCAGCAGCTTGAAGGCCTCTAACTATGGCTACACCTTC.

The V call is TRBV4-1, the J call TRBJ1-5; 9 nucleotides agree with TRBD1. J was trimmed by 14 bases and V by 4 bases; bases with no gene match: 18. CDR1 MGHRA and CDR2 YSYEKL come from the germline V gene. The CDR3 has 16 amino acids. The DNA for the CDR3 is TGCGCCAGCAGCCCTATTGGCCGGGACAGGGATACCCCCGAGCATTTT. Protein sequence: CASSPIGRDRDTPEHF.